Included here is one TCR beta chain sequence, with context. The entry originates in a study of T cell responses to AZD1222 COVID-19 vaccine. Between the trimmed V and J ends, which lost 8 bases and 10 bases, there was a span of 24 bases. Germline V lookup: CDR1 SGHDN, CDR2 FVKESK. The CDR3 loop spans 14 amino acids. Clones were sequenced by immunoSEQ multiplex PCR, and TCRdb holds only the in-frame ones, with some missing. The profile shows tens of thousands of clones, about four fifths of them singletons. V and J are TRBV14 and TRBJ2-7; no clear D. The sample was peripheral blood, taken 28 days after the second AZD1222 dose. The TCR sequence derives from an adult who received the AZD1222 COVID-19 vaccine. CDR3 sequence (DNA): TGTGCCAGCGGCTCGAATACGGCAATTGTCGACCAGTACTTC. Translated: CASGSNTAIVDQYF.